Sequencing of this T cell receptor (beta chain) was carried out in a study of response to subunit inactivated influenza vaccine. Findings and limits, study-wide: Authors suggested each seasonal influenza vaccination recruits few new T cells.

This clonotype has more than one count but fewer than ten. No antigen is known for it. TCRdb processed the RT-PCR reads anew with MiXCR; each CDR3 protein has one entry. The sample lists under 550,000 distinct CDR3 sequences, 6.5% to 8% occurring once. The ends were cut back, 5 bases at V and 4 bases at J, with 14 bases in the middle. There are 14 residues in the CDR3. Germline V gene lookup returns CDR1 SGHAT and CDR2 FQNNGV. The TCR was taken from a man aged 45-69 years who received an inactivated influenza vaccine. The chain joins TRBV11-2 to TRBJ2-5, with D perhaps matching TRBD2 (6 bases). Specimen: PBMCs from blood, collected less than 25 months after vaccination. The CDR3 loop is CASSLRLVGETQYF. As DNA, the CDR3 is TGTGCCAGCAGCCTCAGACTAGTCGGAGAGACCCAGTACTTC. Variable domain in full (rest from reference TRBV11-2 and TRBJ2-5): EAGVAQSPRYKIIEKRQSVAFWCNPISGHATLYWYQQILGQGPKLLIQFQNNGVVDDSQLPKDRFSAERLKGVDSTLKIQPAKLEDSAVYLCASSLRLVGETQYFGPGTRLLVL.